These T cell receptor beta chains were read from a single sample in a study of T and B cells in COVID-19 patients. Using its own MiXCR run on the multiplex PCR reads, TCRdb lists one record per CDR3 protein. In the table there are 20,000 to 25,000 distinct CDR3 sequences, under 30% of which are singletons. The specimen was blood. These receptors all come from a human donor who had recovered from COVID-19. Both conserved end residues are part of each CDR3.

j_call,v_call,cdr3_aa
TRBJ1-2,TRBV19,CASSIGGDYGYTF
TRBJ1-6,TRBV7-3,CASSAERSSSYNSPLHF
TRBJ2-5,TRBV21-1,CASSKFLPKETQYF
TRBJ1-3,TRBV19,CASTAPGKATAGNTIYF
TRBJ1-4,TRBV20-1,CSASARQGAAKLFF
TRBJ1-6,TRBV5-4,CASSRTGDNSPLHF
TRBJ2-5,TRBV6-5,CASSPAGGPGETQYF
TRBJ2-4,TRBV12-3/TRBV12-4,CASSLRGGANIQYF
TRBJ2-3,TRBV6-5,CASSEGLAGADTQYF
TRBJ2-5,TRBV6-5,CASSSVGLAGETQYF
TRBJ1-2,TRBV27,CASSQDGDTTYGYTF
TRBJ2-7,TRBV7-2,CASSPGQGREQYF
TRBJ2-1,TRBV19,CASSNPGEQFF
TRBJ2-7,TRBV5-1,CASLGTSDSYEQYF
TRBJ2-3,TRBV12-3/TRBV12-4,CASSSTSGRRDTQYF
TRBJ1-4,TRBV29-1,CSVEAPNEKLFF
TRBJ2-1,TRBV27,CASSETSGSSYNEQFF
TRBJ1-5,TRBV14,CASRRLRQGAQQPQHF
TRBJ2-3,TRBV12-3/TRBV12-4,CASRRSGGFTDTQYF
TRBJ2-4,TRBV19,CASSIRGDIQYF
TRBJ2-5,TRBV5-4,CASSLEGQAGETQYF
TRBJ1-4,TRBV6-6,CASKGQTLLKLFF
TRBJ2-3,TRBV27,CASQSSGWPTDTQYF
TRBJ2-7,TRBV13,CASSWEGGYEQYF
TRBJ2-3,TRBV27,CASSLEGRSTDTQYF
TRBJ2-7,TRBV7-2,CASSSVEGGSYEQYF